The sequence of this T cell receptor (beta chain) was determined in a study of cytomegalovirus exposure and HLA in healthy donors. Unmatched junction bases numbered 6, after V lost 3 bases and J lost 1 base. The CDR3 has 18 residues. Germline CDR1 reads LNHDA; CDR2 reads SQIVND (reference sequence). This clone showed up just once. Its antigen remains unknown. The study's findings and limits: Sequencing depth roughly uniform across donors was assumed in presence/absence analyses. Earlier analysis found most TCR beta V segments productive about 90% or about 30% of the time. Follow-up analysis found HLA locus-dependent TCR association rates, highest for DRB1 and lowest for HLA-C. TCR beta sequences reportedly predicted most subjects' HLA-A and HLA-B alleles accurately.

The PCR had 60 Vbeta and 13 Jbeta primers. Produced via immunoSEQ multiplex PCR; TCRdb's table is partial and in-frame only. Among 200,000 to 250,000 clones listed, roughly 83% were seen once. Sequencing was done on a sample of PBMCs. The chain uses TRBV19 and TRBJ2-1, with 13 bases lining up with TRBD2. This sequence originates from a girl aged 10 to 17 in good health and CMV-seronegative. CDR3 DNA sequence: TGTGCCAGTAGTATGACTAGCGGGGGGTCCTTTTCCTACAATGAGCAGTTCTTC. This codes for CASSMTSGGSFSYNEQFF.